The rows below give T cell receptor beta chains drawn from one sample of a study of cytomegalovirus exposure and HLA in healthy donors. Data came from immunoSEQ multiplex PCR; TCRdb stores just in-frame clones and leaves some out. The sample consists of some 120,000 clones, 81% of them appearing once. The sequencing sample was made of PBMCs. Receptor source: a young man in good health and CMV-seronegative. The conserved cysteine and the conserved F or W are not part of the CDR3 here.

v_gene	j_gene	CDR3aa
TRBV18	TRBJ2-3	ASSPPGLAGTDTQY
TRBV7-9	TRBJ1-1	ASSFGGRVEAF
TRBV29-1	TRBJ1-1	SVGGTGVNTEAF
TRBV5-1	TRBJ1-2	ASSLSQIHGYT
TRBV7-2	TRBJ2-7	ASSLRGQAFSYEQY
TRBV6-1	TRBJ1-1	ASSALTGGNTEAF
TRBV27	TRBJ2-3	ASRPDTGFTDTQY
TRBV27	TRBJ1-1	ASSLSAGSGAF
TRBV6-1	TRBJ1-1	ASSIDRGGTEAF
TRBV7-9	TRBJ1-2	ASSLGGGYYGYT
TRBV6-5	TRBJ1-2	ASREGRFYGYT
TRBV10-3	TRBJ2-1	AISSGTGSEQF
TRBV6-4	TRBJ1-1	ASSASTGLNRRVF
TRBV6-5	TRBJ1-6	AGTPGQPNSPLH
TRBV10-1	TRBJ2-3	ASSEGSGFADTQY
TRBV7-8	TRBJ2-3	ASSTRQSGDADTQY
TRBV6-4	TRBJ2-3	ASSTDRGDAQY
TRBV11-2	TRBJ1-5	ASSLGQNQPQH
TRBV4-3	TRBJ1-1	ASSHTDSMNTEAF
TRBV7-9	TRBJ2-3	ASSSGQGTGTQY
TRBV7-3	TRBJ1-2	ASSLETRDGYT
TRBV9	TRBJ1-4	ASSVEGTGGEKLF
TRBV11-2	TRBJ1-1	ASSFLDRPNTEAF
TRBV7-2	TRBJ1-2	ASSLDYSRISRDGYT
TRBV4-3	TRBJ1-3	ASSQDRVGAGNTIY
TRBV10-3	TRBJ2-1	ATLDTGLSYNEQF
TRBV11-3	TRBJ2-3	ASAPGAGVTDTQY
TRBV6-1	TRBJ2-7	ASSEEGAGSYEQY
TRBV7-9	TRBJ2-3	ASSRTGVGRVDTQY
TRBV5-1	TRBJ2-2	ASSLGQGETGELF
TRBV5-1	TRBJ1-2	ASSSRDLYGYT
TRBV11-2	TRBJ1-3	ASSSGVQGLRNTIY
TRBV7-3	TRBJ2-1	ASSLSRGGYNEQF
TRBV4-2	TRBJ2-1	ASSQDQGEYEQF
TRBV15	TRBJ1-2	ATSRIPGDNYGYT
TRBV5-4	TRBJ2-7	ASSLTGKDEQY
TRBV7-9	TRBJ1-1	ASSLLGQMNTEAF
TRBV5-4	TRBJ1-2	ASSPGDRLNYGYT
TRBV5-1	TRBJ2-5	ASSLYSGLEETQY
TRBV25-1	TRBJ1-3	ASSELNMMTGTGNTIY
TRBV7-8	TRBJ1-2	ASSPRTEIYGYT
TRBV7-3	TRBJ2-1	ASSLRQGSETLYNEQF
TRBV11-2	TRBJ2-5	ASSSDSGGAQY
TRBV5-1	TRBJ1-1	ASSREGSSGTEAF
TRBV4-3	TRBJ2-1	ASSQAGGTGRGEQF
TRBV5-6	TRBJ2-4	VSSRWSGAKNIQY
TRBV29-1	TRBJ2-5	SVAQAQETQY
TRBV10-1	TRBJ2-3	ASSESRQGVVDTQY
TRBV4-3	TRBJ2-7	ASSLGPSGTAYEQY
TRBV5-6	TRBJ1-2	ASSLVAGQTYGYT
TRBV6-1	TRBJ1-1	ASVDRGMNTEAF
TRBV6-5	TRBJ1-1	ASSYQGPTEAF
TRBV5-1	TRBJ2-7	ASSLAWAGGDMGEQY
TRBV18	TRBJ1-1	ASSPTNMNTEAF
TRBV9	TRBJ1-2	ASNLGGARYGYT
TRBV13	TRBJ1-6	ASSSFRGRDSPLH
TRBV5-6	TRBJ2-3	ASSEKLLGTDTQY
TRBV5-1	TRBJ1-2	ASKIQTGALENGYT
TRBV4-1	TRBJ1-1	ASSLTQGNTEAF
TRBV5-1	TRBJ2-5	ASSLLGLAGQETQY